The T cell receptor (beta chain) under discussion was sequenced for a study of Ad26.COV2.S vaccination and SARS-CoV-2 variants (dated by TCRdb to the early 2020s). Background for the entire study: Donors in the vaccine arm were drawn from COV1001, a multicentre, randomized, double-blind, placebo-controlled phase I-IIa trial testing Ad26.COV2.S in healthy adults. Sequencing of the TCRbeta repertoire served to evaluate the specificity and breadth of SARS-CoV-2-reactive T cell receptors following Ad26.COV2.S vaccination. Dosing of Ad26.COV2.S was intramuscular, at either 5x10^10 or 1x10^11 viral particles, delivered as one shot or as two shots spaced 56 days apart. Participants in the trial were split at random into five groups of five each, receiving low-dose or high-dose Ad26.COV2.S once or twice, or else placebo on both occasions. A total of approximately 30 samples were included in the TCR-sequenced set, comprising some 20 Ad26.COV2.S vaccine recipients, 5 placebo recipients and 8 SARS-CoV-2 convalescent individuals. Investigators remained blinded to trial group allocation during experiments and outcome assessment.

The intended sense of this specimen's treatment or condition label: 15 to 20 received Ad26.COV2.S at low or high dose, single or two shots; roughly five received placebo; per-sample allocation not given. Repertoires of vaccine and placebo recipients were sequenced from samples taken on day 63 after the first injection. Between 29 July and 7 August 2020, Cohort 1b enrolled approximately 26 adults aged 18-55 years at one site in Boston, USA. Ad26.COV2.S was a replication-incompetent adenovirus type 26 vector that expressed a prefusion-stabilized SARS-CoV-2 spike protein derived from the original Wuhan strain. The immunoSEQ Assay was used to sequence TCRbeta CDR3 regions. After extraction, genomic DNA underwent amplification by bias-controlled multiplex PCR, followed by high-throughput sequencing. As for the original processing: To quantify the absolute abundance of every unique TCRbeta CDR3 region, sequences were collapsed and filtered. Usable DNA was measured by amplifying reference genes present in all nucleated cells, and TCRbeta template counts were normalized to that usable DNA to estimate T cell fraction. Repertoire TCRs were annotated as SARS-CoV-2-specific by exact matching of V gene, CDR3 amino acid sequence and J gene to a known reactive TCR set. The reference SARS-CoV-2 TCR set was obtained from MIRA and was filtered for enrichment in COVID-19-positive ImmuneCODE repertoires, whereby public or cross-reactive TCRs were removed. Using the MIRA antigens, annotated TCRs were further analysed by specific ORF or by position within an ORF. Breadth was defined as annotated unique rearrangements over total unique productive rearrangements; depth was the summed frequency of those rearrangements. TCR breadth was compared between groups using two-sided Wilcoxon rank-sum tests. What TCRdb holds here is the immuneACCESS table cut down to in-frame rearrangements. Part of the clones is not present; checked against another copy, under half of the missing clones reflect an unresolved V gene, and the others are unexplained. V and J calls and clone size are as listed in that table; D and trimming were resolved from the DNA. The sample includes hundreds of thousands of clones, with approximately 89% observed a single time. The ten biggest clones cover 2.5% to 3% of the sample.

Broad study findings and their caveats: Comparing responses between vaccine doses or regimens was not something the study was powered to do. Spike-specific TCR breadth was higher in Ad26.COV2.S recipients than in placebo recipients (P = 0.0014). Vaccine and placebo recipients had comparable non-spike TCR breadth, which fits with the vaccine containing only spike. After vaccination, spike-specific CD8+ and CD4+ T cell responses were reported to show substantial breadth. According to the authors, total T cell responses may have been underestimated by the TCR breadth and depth analyses.

The junction carries 7 bases between V and J, which are trimmed by 3 bases and 4 bases respectively. Including cysteine and phenylalanine, the CDR3 has 13 amino acids. The retained sequence is limited to the CDR3, 39 bases, with the frame set at the first base. CDR1 and CDR2, looked up from the germline V gene, are SGHAT and FQNNGV. The table lists this clone with a count of one. What this receptor recognizes is not known. Per-nucleotide qualities are absent, and no much larger clonotype sits a single base away. The sequence links TRBV11-2 to TRBJ1-5; the D gene assignment is ambiguous. The sequence came from a person aged 18-60 years who received the Ad26.COV2.S COVID-19 vaccine or a placebo. The sample consisted of peripheral blood, taken in a trial of Ad26.COV2.S vaccine versus placebo. The bases read TGTGCCAGCAGCTTGAGAGTGAATCAGCCCCAGCATTTT. It translates as CASSLRVNQPQHF.